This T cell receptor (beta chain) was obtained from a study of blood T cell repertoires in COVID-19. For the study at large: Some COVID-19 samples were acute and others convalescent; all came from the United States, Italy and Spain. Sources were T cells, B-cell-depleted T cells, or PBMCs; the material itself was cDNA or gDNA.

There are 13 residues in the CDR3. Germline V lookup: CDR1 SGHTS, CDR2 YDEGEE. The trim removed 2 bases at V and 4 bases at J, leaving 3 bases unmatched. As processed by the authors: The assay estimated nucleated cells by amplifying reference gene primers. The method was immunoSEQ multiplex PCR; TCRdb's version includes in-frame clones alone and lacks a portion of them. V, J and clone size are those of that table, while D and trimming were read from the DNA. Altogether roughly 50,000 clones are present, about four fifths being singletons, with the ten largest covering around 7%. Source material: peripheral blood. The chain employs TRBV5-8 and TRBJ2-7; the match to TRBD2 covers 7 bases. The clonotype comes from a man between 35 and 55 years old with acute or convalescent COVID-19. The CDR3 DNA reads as TGTGCCAGCAGCTTATGGGGGGGGTACGAGCAGTACTTC. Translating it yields CASSLWGGYEQYF.